A selection of T cell receptor beta chains follows, all from one sample in a study of T-cell reconstitution after alpha-beta-depleted transplantation in children. One entry per CDR3 protein results from TCRdb running MiXCR on the PCR reads. The data show around 200,000 distinct CDR3 sequences, about 6.8% seen once. The sample in question was PBMCs from the stem cell graft donor, obtained from the stem cell graft. The receptor set was obtained from a human donor who donated a stem cell graft to a child with Wiskott-Aldrich syndrome. Each CDR3 is given with its conserved first and last residue. Each record gives: V gene, CDR3 protein.

v_call: TRBV5-5; cdr3_aa: CASSLYFSTDTQYF
v_call: TRBV5-1; cdr3_aa: CASSLVLAGTTDTQYF
v_call: TRBV5-1; cdr3_aa: CASSLAGAVGNEQFF
v_call: TRBV7-9; cdr3_aa: CASSPYDSEAFF
v_call: TRBV29-1; cdr3_aa: CSARRGGGRISEQFF
v_call: TRBV6-5; cdr3_aa: CASRPGTANTEAFF
v_call: TRBV7-9; cdr3_aa: CASSHRTGGHGANVLTF
v_call: TRBV10-3; cdr3_aa: CAISGSGSTYNEQFF
v_call: TRBV20-1; cdr3_aa: CSARADLGGTLIFIYNEQFF
v_call: TRBV12-3/TRBV12-4; cdr3_aa: CASSLTGRANYGYTF